The 9 T cell receptor beta chains reported below all come from one sample, sequenced in a study of human T cells and chemical hapten exposure. Each cDNA molecule in the library carried unique molecular identifiers. TCRdb called the reads again in MiXCR, with one record for every CDR3 protein. The data contain around 120,000 distinct CDR3 sequences, over 7.5% of them singletons. Blood, whole and unfractionated, served as the source for total RNA extraction. Sequenced: whole blood. These receptors all come from a human donor in good health. Some clones in this sample may be carry-over from other donors' samples.

This clonotype occurred a few times. This sequence joins TRBV29-1 and TRBJ2-1; no definite D call. Per the germline V gene, CDR1 is SQVTM and CDR2 is ANQGSEA. There are 12 residues in the CDR3. V shed 3 bases and J shed 9 bases, with 12 bases lying between them. The CDR3 here is CSVEVRLGEQFF. In nucleotides, the CDR3 is TGCAGCGTTGAGGTCCGTCTGGGTGAGCAGTTCTTC.

This clonotype was observed at least ten times. V gene TRBV6-2 or TRBV6-3 combines with J gene TRBJ1-2, with D perhaps TRBD1 (6 bases). The ends were cut back, 4 bases at V and 6 bases at J, with 18 bases in the middle. This CDR3 has 15 amino acids. From germline, CDR1 is MNHEY and CDR2 SVGEGT. In DNA form, the CDR3 reads TGTGCCAGCAGTTCCGCCAACAGGGTCTACGATGGCTACACCTTC. This codes for CASSSANRVYDGYTF.

This clonotype was detected only a few times. The chain's CDR3 is CSARGASYEQYF. CDR3 nucleotides: TGCAGTGCTAGGGGCGCCTCCTACGAGCAGTACTTC. The chain is built from TRBV20-1 and TRBJ2-7; D not resolved. Germline CDR1 and CDR2: DFQATT and SNEGSKA (reference sequence). The CDR3 is made up of 12 amino acids. V lost 3 bases, J lost 0 bases, and 6 bases lay in between.

Many counts were recorded for this clonotype. The J gene is TRBJ1-4, the V gene TRBV12-3 or TRBV12-4; 9 bases map to TRBD1. V shed 5 bases and J 14 bases; nucleotides not matched to a gene: 24. The CDR3 runs to 18 residues. This CDR3 reads CASSLLLPGQGELGGLFF. The DNA of the CDR3 is TGTGCCAGCAGTCTCCTACTTCCGGGACAGGGCGAGCTTGGGGGGCTGTTTTTT.

This clonotype was detected ten times or more. This chain connects TRBV13 to TRBJ2-7; D tentatively reads TRBD1 or TRBD2 (5 bases each). V was shortened by 2 bases and J by 1 base, with 9 bases between the two germline ends. This CDR3 spans 14 amino acids. Looked up from germline, CDR1 is PRHDT and CDR2 is FYEKMQ (reference sequence). CDR3 residues: CASSLPGTSYEQYF. The DNA for the CDR3 is TGTGCCAGCAGCTTACCAGGGACGTCCTACGAGCAGTACTTC.

This clonotype was counted between two and nine times. This sequence joins TRBV6-1 and TRBJ2-7; no firm D call. Germline V CDR1 and CDR2: MNHNS, SASEGT. CDR3 length: 13 residues. V was pared by 2 bases and J by 4 bases, with 9 bases between. The CDR3 DNA reads TGTGCCAGCAGTGAAAATAACAAGTACGAGCAGTACTTC. This translates into CASSENNKYEQYF.

This clonotype came up many times. The chain combines TRBV7-9 with TRBJ1-1, with D tentatively TRBD1 (5 bases). CDR3 size: 14 residues. V dropped 5 bases and J dropped 5 bases, with 15 bases sitting between them. Germline loops: CDR1 SEHNR, CDR2 FQNEAQ (reference sequence). As DNA, the CDR3 is TGTGCCAGCAGCCCAACCCCGGGGCGGACTGAAGCTTTCTTT. Translating it yields CASSPTPGRTEAFF.

Many counts were recorded for this clonotype. This rearrangement joins TRBV25-1 to TRBJ2-3, with unresolved D. Germline CDR1 MGHDK, CDR2 SYGVNS. The CDR3 has 13 amino acids. Trimming took 5 bases from V and 0 from J, leaving 6 bases between them. The CDR3 spells CASSLASTDTQYF. The DNA of the CDR3 is TGTGCCAGCAGTCTCGCTAGCACAGATACGCAGTATTTT.

This clonotype has a handful of counts. The V call is TRBV7-9, the J call TRBJ2-3; D not resolved. V was pared by 5 bases and J by 5 bases, with 8 bases between. In germline, CDR1 is SEHNR, CDR2 FQNEAQ (reference sequence). This CDR3 is built from 12 residues. The CDR3 DNA reads TGTGCCAGCAGCCCCGAGAGAGATACGCAGTATTTT. Translation gives CASSPERDTQYF.